This paragraph reports one T cell receptor (beta chain). Its antigen is unknown. Sequencing of DNA taken from cultured CD4+ T cells relied on the Oncomine TCR Beta short-read assay. TCRdb fed the PCR reads into MiXCR, producing one record per CDR3 protein. Of 7,000 to 8,500 distinct CDR3 sequences in the sample, less than 40% were seen once. These data originate in a study of vaccination and CD4 T cells after COVID-19. The study's findings and limits: Convalescent patients had a median approximately 83% of reactive clones appearing only post-vaccination.

Sample treatment: roughly 11-day PBMC culture with coronavirus spike peptide pools or control peptides (ViraFEST assay). CD4+ T cells that came from the unexposed donor were collected before the COVID-19 pandemic (2011-2018). The TCR originated in a human donor in good health. Input material: CD4+ T cells from blood, cultured in vitro.

The CDR3 DNA reads TGTGCCAGCAGTAACGGCCTCTCCTACAATGAGCAGTTCTTC. Its translation is CASSNGLSYNEQFF. V gene TRBV6-1 combines with J gene TRBJ2-1; D is uncertain. V lost 5 bases to trimming and J lost 0 bases, with 8 bases between them. The CDR3 length is 14 residues. Per the germline V gene, CDR1 is MNHNS and CDR2 is SASEGT.